This TCR beta chain was sequenced for a study of T cells in Graves' hyperthyroidism and ophthalmopathy. This clonotype was observed at least ten times. Regions amplified from RNA transcripts were the TCR beta CDR3 regions. TCR CDR3 regions were first amplified by RT-PCR with HTBI primers. TCRdb used MiXCR to reprocess the multiplex PCR reads, holding one entry per CDR3 protein. The top ten clones hold under 15% of a sample with hundreds of thousands of distinct CDR3 sequences, approximately 15% of them seen once. The V and J ends lost 7 bases and 7 bases, in that order; junction bases with no gene match: 17. CDR3 length: 16 residues. Germline V lookup: CDR1 DFQATT, CDR2 SNEGSKA (reference sequence).

Sequencing was done on a sample of blood. The gene calls are TRBV20-1 and TRBJ2-4, with TRBD2 identical over 9 bases. The clonotype originates from a woman between 50 and 59 years old with Graves' ophthalmopathy. This CDR3 is CSGIRTSARSGNIQYF. The CDR3, as DNA: TGCAGTGGCATTCGGACTAGCGCTCGCTCAGGGAACATTCAGTACTTC.